The sequence of this TCR beta chain was determined in a study of blood T cell repertoires in COVID-19. As handled by the study authors: From reference gene primer amplification, estimates of nucleated cell counts were derived. The method was immunoSEQ multiplex PCR; TCRdb's version includes in-frame clones alone and lacks a portion of them. V and J calls plus clone size are reproduced from that table; the DNA served to infer D and trimming. The table shows approximately 200,000 clones, with about 85% occurring only once. Of note for this clone: Other DNA sequences in this sample translate to the same CDR3.

Trimming took off 6 bases at V and 2 bases at J, with 10 bases between the two ends. The CDR3 consists of 13 residues. The rearrangement joins TRBV12-3 or TRBV12-4 to TRBJ1-2; tentatively, D is TRBD1 (5 bases). This receptor was obtained from a man aged 30 to 45 who had recovered from COVID-19. Sequencing input: PBMCs or T cells enriched from blood (not recorded which). The CDR3 sequence: CASSRTGNYGYTF. The CDR3 DNA is TGTGCCAGCAGCCGAACAGGAAACTATGGCTACACCTTC.